This T cell receptor beta chain was retrieved from a study of blood T cell repertoires in COVID-19. Profiling relied on immunoSEQ multiplex PCR, and the TCRdb table lists in-frame clones only, not all of them. The table lists under 65,000 clones, around 91% of them singletons. CDR3 size: 15 residues. V lost 1 base and J lost 6, with 16 bases in between. Germline V gives CDR1 LNHDA, CDR2 SQIVND (reference sequence). The sequence derives from a human donor in a cohort sampled during active COVID-19. The chain combines TRBV19 with TRBJ2-7; no clear D gene. Sequenced sample: peripheral blood. CDR3 nucleotides: TGTGCCAGTAGTATAGGTCCAGGTTCTCTGTTCGAGCAGTACTTC. Its protein is CASSIGPGSLFEQYF.